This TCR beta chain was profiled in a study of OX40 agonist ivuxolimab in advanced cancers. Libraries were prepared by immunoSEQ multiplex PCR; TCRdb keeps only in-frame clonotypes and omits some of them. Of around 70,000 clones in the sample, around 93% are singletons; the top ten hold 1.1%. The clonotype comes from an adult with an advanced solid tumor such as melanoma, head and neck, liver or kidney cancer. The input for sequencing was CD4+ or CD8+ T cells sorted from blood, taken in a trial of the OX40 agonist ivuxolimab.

CDR3: CASSLGTLLNYGYTF. CDR3 DNA sequence: TGTGCCAGCAGCTTAGGGACACTCCTAAACTATGGCTACACCTTC. The chain joins TRBV5-4 to TRBJ1-2, with D possibly being TRBD1 (6 bases). The V and J ends lost 2 bases and 2 bases respectively, with 13 bases between them. Germline assignment: CDR1 SGHNT and CDR2 YYREEE (reference sequence). The CDR3 loop spans 15 amino acids. Complete variable domain (other parts from reference TRBV5-4 and TRBJ1-2): ETGVTQSPTHLIKTRGQQVTLRCSSQSGHNTVSWYQQALGQGPQFIFQYYREEENGRGNFPPRFSGLQFPNYSSELNVNALELDDSALYLCASSLGTLLNYGYTFGSGTRLTVV.